The rows below give T cell receptor beta chains drawn from one sample of a study of shared clonotypes between healthy human individuals. The protocol was immunoSEQ multiplex PCR, while the TCRdb copy is restricted to in-frame clones and leaves out a portion. The table shows millions of clones, with approximately 93% occurring only once. Sequencing was carried out using naive CD4+ T cells from PBMCs. The source of these receptors is a young man in good health. Some clones in this sample may be carry-over from other donors' samples. CDR3s include the opening cysteine and the closing phenylalanine or tryptophan.

j_gene	v_gene	CDR3aa
TRBJ1-3	TRBV9	CASSQQGSGNTIYF
TRBJ2-3	TRBV4-3	CASSQVNGHTQYF
TRBJ2-2	TRBV28	CASRGHSNTGELFF
TRBJ2-4	TRBV10-3	CAISALAGTAQNIQYF
TRBJ2-1	TRBV27	CASRWGNEQFF
TRBJ1-3	TRBV28	CASSSQRVGNTIYF
TRBJ2-3	TRBV4-1	CASSQKRTSGSTDTQYF
TRBJ2-3	TRBV7-2	CASSSNQRADTQYF
TRBJ2-1	TRBV15	CATTRGSYNEQFF
TRBJ1-5	TRBV7-2	CASSLVQGAQPQHF
TRBJ2-5	TRBV6-5	CASSATAGQETQYF
TRBJ2-7	TRBV18	CASSQDERGSYEQYF
TRBJ1-1	TRBV2	CASRLRDGNTEAFF
TRBJ2-1	TRBV7-9	CASSLGNPIEQFF
TRBJ2-5	TRBV9	CASSVATGGGTQYF
TRBJ1-1	TRBV7-9	CASSFWGGEAFF
TRBJ2-4	TRBV28	CASEDRDKNIQYF
TRBJ2-7	TRBV7-9	CASSSPQESSYEQYF
TRBJ1-1	TRBV6-1	CASSDGVGAFF
TRBJ2-3	TRBV5-1	CASREGTSGSGDTQYF
TRBJ2-1	TRBV9	CASSVAGINEQFF
TRBJ1-1	TRBV5-1	CASSLVARRAGNTEAFF
TRBJ1-2	TRBV28	CASSSDSTIYGYTF
TRBJ2-3	TRBV6-5	CASRSGRNTDTQYF
TRBJ1-3	TRBV5-6	CASRQGADGNTIYF
TRBJ1-1	TRBV2	CASRTEFNTEAFF
TRBJ2-3	TRBV20-1	CSARPTDTQYF
TRBJ2-2	TRBV7-6	CASSLFLAANTGELFF
TRBJ1-5	TRBV15	CATSRRTGGVSNQPQHF
TRBJ1-1	TRBV19	CASSWGELTEAFF
TRBJ2-1	TRBV5-4	CASSPTSGRAYNEQFF
TRBJ2-4	TRBV11-2	CASSWSYGTGRYQYF
TRBJ2-1	TRBV5-1	CASSLAGLAHNEQFF
TRBJ2-5	TRBV5-8	CASSLVGVQETQYF
TRBJ2-7	TRBV19	CASTPTSDLFYEQYF
TRBJ1-1	TRBV16	CASSQSYQDTEAFF
TRBJ2-7	TRBV7-6	CASSPAGGSEYF
TRBJ1-1	TRBV9	CASSPFGPGANTEAFF
TRBJ2-1	TRBV5-1	CASSPSAGLAYEQFF
TRBJ2-6	TRBV7-3	CASSLFGAGANVLTF
TRBJ1-4	TRBV27	CASSHDRVGEKLFF
TRBJ2-7	TRBV6-5	CASSYKNSRQRYEQYF
TRBJ1-4	TRBV19	CASQDTATNEKLFF
TRBJ2-7	TRBV10-3	CAISLSSYEQYF
TRBJ2-5	TRBV7-2	CASSFLREETQYF
TRBJ2-4	TRBV28	CASSLYRREAQNIQYF
TRBJ2-1	TRBV4-2	CASSQELNNEQFF
TRBJ2-1	TRBV12-5	CASGLVLGTKVQEQFF
TRBJ2-1	TRBV7-6	CASSHTGLAGAKDNEQFF
TRBJ2-3	TRBV4-1	CASSQDWGPLYPDTQYF
TRBJ2-2	TRBV14	CASSHRQSTGELFF
TRBJ2-2	TRBV7-3	CASKVGVGGELFF